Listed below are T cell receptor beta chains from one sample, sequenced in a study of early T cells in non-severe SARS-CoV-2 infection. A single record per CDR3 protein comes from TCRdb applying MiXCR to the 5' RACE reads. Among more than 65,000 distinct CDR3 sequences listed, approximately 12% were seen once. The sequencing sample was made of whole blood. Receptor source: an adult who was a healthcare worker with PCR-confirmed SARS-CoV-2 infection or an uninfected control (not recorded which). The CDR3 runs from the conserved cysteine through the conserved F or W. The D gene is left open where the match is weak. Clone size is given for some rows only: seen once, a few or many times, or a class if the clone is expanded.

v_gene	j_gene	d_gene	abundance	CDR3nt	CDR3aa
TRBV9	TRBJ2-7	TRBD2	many	TGTGCCAGCAGCCCCAGCGCGGGGGACCCCTACGAGCAGTACTTC	CASSPSAGDPYEQYF
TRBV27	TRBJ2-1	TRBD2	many	TGTGCCAGCAGTTTTTCACTAGCGGGAGAGAATGAGCAGTTCTTC	CASSFSLAGENEQFF
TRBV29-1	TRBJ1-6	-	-	TGCAGCGTGAAAACACAAAGGGGATCACCCCTCCACTTT	CSVKTQRGSPLHF
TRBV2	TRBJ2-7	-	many	TGTGCCAGCAGTGAGTGGGACTTACCGTCCTACGAGCAGTACTTC	CASSEWDLPSYEQYF
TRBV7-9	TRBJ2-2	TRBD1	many	TGTGCCACCAAGGAGACAGGGAGCGGCGGGGAGCTGTTTTTT	CATKETGSGGELFF
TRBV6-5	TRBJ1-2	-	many	TGTGCCAGCAGTTACTCTAGATCTAACTATGGCTACACCTTC	CASSYSRSNYGYTF
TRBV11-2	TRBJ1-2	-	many	TGTGCCAGCAGCGGAGGGAGCGCCCGGGGCTACACCTTC	CASSGGSARGYTF
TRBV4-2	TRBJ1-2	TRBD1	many	TGTGCCAGCAGCGAAGAGGACAGGCCCTATGGCTACACCTTC	CASSEEDRPYGYTF
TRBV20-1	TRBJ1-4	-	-	TGCAGTGCTAGAGATCTAGGTTGGGGTAATGAAAAACTGTTTTTT	CSARDLGWGNEKLFF
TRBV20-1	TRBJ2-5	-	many	TGCAGTGCTAGAGATCGAGAGCTCGGGGAGACCCAGTACTTC	CSARDRELGETQYF
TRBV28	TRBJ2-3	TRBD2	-	TGTGCCAGCAGGCGACTAGCGGGTCCCACAGATACGCAGTATTTT	CASRRLAGPTDTQYF
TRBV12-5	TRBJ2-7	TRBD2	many	TGTGCTAGTGGCCGTATGACTAGCGGGACCTACGAGCAGTACTTC	CASGRMTSGTYEQYF
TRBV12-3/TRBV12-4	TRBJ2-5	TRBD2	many	TGTGCCAGCAGCCAAGCGGGGGATCGAGAGACCCAGTACTTC	CASSQAGDRETQYF
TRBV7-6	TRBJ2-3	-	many	TGTGCCAGCAGCCAAAGCCCAGATACGCAGTATTTT	CASSQSPDTQYF
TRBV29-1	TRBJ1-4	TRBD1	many	TGCAGCGTTGAATCCGGGACAGGGGGCAGGAAAAAACTGTTTTTT	CSVESGTGGRKKLFF
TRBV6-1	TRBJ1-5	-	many	TGTGCCAGCAGAGCCGGGTATAGCAATCAGCCCCAGCATTTT	CASRAGYSNQPQHF
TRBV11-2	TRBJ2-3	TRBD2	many	TGTGCCAGCAGCTTCCGGACTAGCGGGGATGATACGCAGTATTTT	CASSFRTSGDDTQYF
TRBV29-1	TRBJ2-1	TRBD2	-	TGCAGCGCTTCAAGCGGGGGCCTGCACAATGAGCAGTTCTTC	CSASSGGLHNEQFF
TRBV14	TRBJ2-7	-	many	TGTGCCAGCAGCCAAAAGCAGACAGGATCCTACGAGCAGTACTTC	CASSQKQTGSYEQYF
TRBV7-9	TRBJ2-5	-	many	TGTGCCAGCAGCTTAGCGCAGTTCGGTAGTGAGACCCAGTACTTC	CASSLAQFGSETQYF
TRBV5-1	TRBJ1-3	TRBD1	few	TGCGCCAGCAGCTTCGGGGACAGGGCCTCTGGAAACACCATATATTTT	CASSFGDRASGNTIYF
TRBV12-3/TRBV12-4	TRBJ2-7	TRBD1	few	TGTGCCAGCACAAGGTCAGGGGGAGCCTACGAGCAGTACTTC	CASTRSGGAYEQYF
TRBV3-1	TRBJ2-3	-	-	TGTGCCAGCAGCCCGACTTACCTATTACCAGATACGCAGTATTTT	CASSPTYLLPDTQYF
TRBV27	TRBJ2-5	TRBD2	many	TGTGCCAGCAGTCCTCCCTCGGCGGGGGGGCCGGAGACCCAGTACTTC	CASSPPSAGGPETQYF
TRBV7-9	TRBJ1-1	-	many	TGTGCCAGCAGCTTATATGGCCGGAACACTGAAGCTTTCTTT	CASSLYGRNTEAFF
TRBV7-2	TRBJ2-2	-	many	TGTGCCAGCAGCTTAAGGTCTGTCCTCAGTACCGGGGAGCTGTTTTTT	CASSLRSVLSTGELFF
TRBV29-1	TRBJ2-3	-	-	TGCAGCGTTTTACAGGGAGAAGATACGCAGTATTTT	CSVLQGEDTQYF
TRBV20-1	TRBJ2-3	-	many	TGCAGTGCCAAGAGAGACTTTGAGTCGGATACGCAGTATTTT	CSAKRDFESDTQYF
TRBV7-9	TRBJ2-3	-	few	TGTGCCAGCAGCTTAGGCGGACTCCTGATTTTCGATACGCAGTATTTT	CASSLGGLLIFDTQYF
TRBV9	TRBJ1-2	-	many	TGTGCCAGCAGCGTAGCGGGGGATCTCGGCTATGGCTACACCTTC	CASSVAGDLGYGYTF
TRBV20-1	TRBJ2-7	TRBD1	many	TGCAGTGCCAGGTACAGGGGGTACGAGCAGTACTTC	CSARYRGYEQYF
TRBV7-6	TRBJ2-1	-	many	TGTGCCAGCAGCTTAGGATCAGGGGCTAATGAGCAGTTCTTC	CASSLGSGANEQFF
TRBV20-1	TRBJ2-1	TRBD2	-	TGCAGTGCTAGTGCTAGCGGGAGTCTCAATGAGCAGTTCTTC	CSASASGSLNEQFF
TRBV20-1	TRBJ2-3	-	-	TGCAGTGTACCGACGGTAGGAGGAGACGATACGCAGTATTTT	CSVPTVGGDDTQYF
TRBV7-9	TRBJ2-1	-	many	TGTGCCAGCAGCCCGCAGGGGAATGAGCAGTTCTTC	CASSPQGNEQFF
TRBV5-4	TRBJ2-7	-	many	TGTGCCAGCAGCCCTCGGCAGAGCTCCTACGAGCAGTACTTC	CASSPRQSSYEQYF
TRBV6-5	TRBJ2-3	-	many	TGTGCCAGCAGGATGGGACCCAGCATAGATACGCAGTATTTT	CASRMGPSIDTQYF
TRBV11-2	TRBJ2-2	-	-	TGTGCCAGCAGAAAGCTTATCTCGACCGGGGAGCTGTTTTTT	CASRKLISTGELFF
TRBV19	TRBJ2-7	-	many	TGTGCCAGTAGTATCGAACCGGGGCCGGGCTACGAGCAGTACTTC	CASSIEPGPGYEQYF
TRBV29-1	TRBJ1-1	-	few	TGCAGCGCAACAGGGTGGACTGAAGCTTTCTTT	CSATGWTEAFF
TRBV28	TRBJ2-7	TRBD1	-	TGTGCCAGCAGTACAGGGGTGTACGAGCAGTACTTC	CASSTGVYEQYF
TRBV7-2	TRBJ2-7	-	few	TGTGCCAGCAGCTTAAAGGCCGTAGACTACGAGCAGTACTTC	CASSLKAVDYEQYF
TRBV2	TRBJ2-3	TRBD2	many	TGTGCCAGCAGCAGGACTAGCGGGGACAGAGATACGCAGTATTTT	CASSRTSGDRDTQYF
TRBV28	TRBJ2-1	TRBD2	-	TGTGCCAGCACCCTTAGCGGGAGTTTCGATGAGCAGTTCTTC	CASTLSGSFDEQFF
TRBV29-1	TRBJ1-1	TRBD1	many	TGCAGCGTTGCTCCCAGTGGACAGGGGGCATCTGAAGCTTTCTTT	CSVAPSGQGASEAFF
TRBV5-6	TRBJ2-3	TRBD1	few	TGTGCCAGCAGGCTCAGGGGACAGATTGCATTGACGCAGTATTTT	CASRLRGQIALTQYF